This T cell receptor (beta chain) was captured by sequencing in a study of CD8+ T cells in alopecia areata. Background on the study: Tofacitinib administration to treated patients was oral, at 5 to 10 mg twice daily.

As the sequencing template, cDNA was produced by extracting RNA and reverse transcribing it. Sequencing used immunoSEQ multiplex PCR; TCRdb keeps in-frame clones, though not all of them. Here the sample spans around 250,000 clones, 67% being singletons. This receptor was obtained from a human donor with alopecia areata. Material: CD4+ T cells sorted from blood, obtained at week 0.

The CDR3 spells CASSLVPSTDTQYF. In DNA form, the CDR3 reads TGTGCCAGCAGCTTGGTTCCCAGCACAGATACGCAGTATTTT. The rearrangement links TRBV5-4 to TRBJ2-3; no reliable D call. CDR1 is SGHNT, CDR2 YYREEE, per germline (reference sequence). This CDR3 region has 14 residues. V lost 0 bases and J 0 bases, leaving 5 bases between the germline ends.